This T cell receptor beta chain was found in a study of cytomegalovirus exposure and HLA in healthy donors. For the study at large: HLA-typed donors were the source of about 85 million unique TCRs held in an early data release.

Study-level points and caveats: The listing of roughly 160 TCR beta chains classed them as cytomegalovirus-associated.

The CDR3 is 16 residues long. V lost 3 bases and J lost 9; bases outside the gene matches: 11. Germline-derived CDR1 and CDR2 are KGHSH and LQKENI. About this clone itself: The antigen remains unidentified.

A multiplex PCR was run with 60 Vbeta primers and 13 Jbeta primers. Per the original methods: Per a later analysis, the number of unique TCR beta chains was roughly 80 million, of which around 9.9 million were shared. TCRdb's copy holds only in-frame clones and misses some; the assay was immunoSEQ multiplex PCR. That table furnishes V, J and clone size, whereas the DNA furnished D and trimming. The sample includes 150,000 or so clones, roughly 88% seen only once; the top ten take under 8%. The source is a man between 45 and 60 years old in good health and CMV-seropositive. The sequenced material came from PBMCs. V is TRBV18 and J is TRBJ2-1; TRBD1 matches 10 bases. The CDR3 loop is CASSPRRDRGLSEQFF. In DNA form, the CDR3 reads TGTGCCAGCTCACCTCGCAGGGACAGGGGTTTGAGTGAGCAGTTCTTC.